This T cell receptor (beta chain) was sequenced during a study of T cell repertoires in cytomegalovirus infection. For the study at large: HLA-B-restricted CMV epitopes that are well studied were used alongside recently identified HLA-C-restricted ones. An indication of both CMV infection and matching HLA type came from public TCR beta signatures.

TCRdb analysed the reads with MiXCR anew, one entry per CDR3 protein. Of about 740,000 distinct CDR3 sequences listed, around 35% are singletons. Only a few counts were recorded for this clonotype. The antigen is undetermined. The CDR3 runs 16 residues. Trimming cost V 2 bases and J 0 bases, with 8 bases left between them. The sequence came from a human donor in good health (CMV status not recorded). Some clones in this sample may be carry-over from other donors' samples. The sequencing used cultured PBMCs, collected from culture after CMV antigen stimulation. This sequence joins TRBV23-1 and TRBJ1-6, with a possible D match to TRBD1 (5 bases). TRBV23-1 is classed as an ORF, of uncertain function. This CDR3 is CASSQAGSSYNSPLHF. The CDR3 region has the DNA TGCGCCAGCAGTCAAGCAGGGAGCTCCTATAATTCACCCCTCCACTTT.